This note documents a single T cell receptor (beta chain) sequence. The data derive from a study of blood T cells in healthy people across ages. Trimming at V came to 1 base and at J to 1 base, leaving 14 bases not matched to a gene. Germline assignment: CDR1 LGHNA and CDR2 YNFKEQ. The CDR3 covers 20 residues. Using a J-beta primer mix together with a sample-barcoded 5' primer, a second PCR was run for about 6 to 12 cycles. TCRdb reprocessed the 5' RACE reads via MiXCR and lists one record per CDR3 protein. This table has some 1 million distinct CDR3 sequences, more than 40% appearing once. Sequenced material: blood. The rearrangement links TRBV4-2 to TRBJ2-7; 12 nucleotides align to TRBD2. The sequence came from a woman in her sixties in good health. The CDR3 region is CASSQVSMTSGSGNSYEQYF. The CDR3 bases are TGTGCCAGCAGCCAAGTATCAATGACTAGCGGGAGTGGTAATTCCTACGAGCAGTACTTC.